The present T cell receptor beta chain was sequenced within a study of radiotherapy plus CTLA-4 blockade in lung cancer. Study-wide context: Objective responses were observed in 15% to 20% of patients, and disease control was achieved by roughly 31%. Study-wide results and caveats: Early shifts in blood T cell clones, with interferon-beta, reportedly predicted response best. After radiotherapy and ipilimumab, tumor-derived clones expanded in peripheral blood.

Clones were sequenced by immunoSEQ multiplex PCR, and TCRdb holds only the in-frame ones, with some missing. The sample lists about 120,000 clones, 85% to 90% occurring once. This clone came up once. Its antigen is unknown. The germline V gene has CDR1 KGHSH and CDR2 LQKENI. This CDR3 has 13 residues. V dropped 5 bases and J dropped 1 base, with 8 bases sitting between them. The receptor's source is a human donor with non-small cell lung cancer that progressed on radiotherapy plus ipilimumab. The chain links TRBV18 to TRBJ2-5; unclear D gene. The specimen comprised peripheral blood, sampled from a patient treated with radiotherapy plus ipilimumab. The CDR3 DNA sequence: TGTGCCAGCTCAATCGTCCGCCAAGAGACCCAGTACTTC. As protein: CASSIVRQETQYF.